A selection of T cell receptor beta chains follows, all from one sample in a study of T cell responses to AZD1222 COVID-19 vaccine. The method was immunoSEQ multiplex PCR; TCRdb's version includes in-frame clones alone and lacks a portion of them. This table holds under 200,000 clones, approximately 90% found once. The sample here was peripheral blood, taken on day 0 of AZD1222 vaccination. These receptors were collected from an adult in good health. Both conserved end residues are part of each CDR3. Each record gives: J gene, V gene, D gene, clone size, CDR3 DNA, CDR3 protein. A D gene is named only where the DNA matches it firmly. Rows may omit the clone size; those that give it use once, few, many or a size class.

J: TRBJ2-7; V: TRBV11-2; D: TRBD1; size: few; DNA: TGTGCCAGCAGCCCGGAGGACAGGGTCTACGAGCAGTACTTC; CDR3: CASSPEDRVYEQYF
J: TRBJ2-1; V: TRBV5-1; D: TRBD1; size: NA; DNA: TGCGCCAGCAGCCGGACAGGGGTTTTTTACAATGAGCAGTTCTTC; CDR3: CASSRTGVFYNEQFF
J: TRBJ2-1; V: TRBV3-1/TRBV3-2; D: NA; size: few; DNA: TGTGCCAGCAGCCAAGTTTTGACTGAGCAGTTCTTC; CDR3: CASSQVLTEQFF
J: TRBJ1-5; V: TRBV6-2/TRBV6-3; D: TRBD1; size: NA; DNA: TGTGCCAGCAGTTACTCGGGACAGGGGACAATTCAGCCCCAGCATTTT; CDR3: CASSYSGQGTIQPQHF
J: TRBJ2-7; V: TRBV9; D: TRBD2; size: once; DNA: TGTGCCAGCAGCCCTACGGGACTAGGTTCCCACGAGCAGTACTTC; CDR3: CASSPTGLGSHEQYF
J: TRBJ1-6; V: TRBV7-8; D: NA; size: NA; DNA: TGTGCCAGCAGCTTAGGGACAACTCTTAAGATGTCAGCACCCCTCCACTTT; CDR3: CASSLGTTLKMSAPLHF
J: TRBJ2-2; V: TRBV10-1; D: NA; size: NA; DNA: TGCGCCAGCAGTGATGGAGAGGGGCTGTTTTTT; CDR3: CASSDGEGLFF
J: TRBJ1-1; V: TRBV5-1; D: NA; size: NA; DNA: TGCGCCAGCAGCTTGGAGGGGGTCACTGAAGCTTTCTTT; CDR3: CASSLEGVTEAFF
J: TRBJ2-4; V: TRBV5-6; D: NA; size: few; DNA: TGTGCCAGCAGCTTCCCGGATACTAACATTCAGTACTTC; CDR3: CASSFPDTNIQYF
J: TRBJ2-1; V: TRBV11-2; D: NA; size: NA; DNA: TGTGCCAGCAGCTTTTCCGTGAGACGCAACAATGAGCAGTTCTTC; CDR3: CASSFSVRRNNEQFF
J: TRBJ1-4; V: TRBV28; D: NA; size: NA; DNA: TGTGCCAGCAGCTCAACAGGGTTTAATGAAAAACTGTTTTTT; CDR3: CASSSTGFNEKLFF
J: TRBJ1-2; V: TRBV12-3/TRBV12-4; D: NA; size: few; DNA: TGTGCCAGCAGTCTGCCAGGGTTAGGCTACACCTTC; CDR3: CASSLPGLGYTF
J: TRBJ1-5; V: TRBV6-2/TRBV6-3; D: TRBD1; size: once; DNA: TGTGCCAGCAGTTACCCGACAGGGAATAGCAATCAGCCCCAGCATTTT; CDR3: CASSYPTGNSNQPQHF
J: TRBJ2-5; V: TRBV5-1; D: NA; size: NA; DNA: TGCGCCAGCAGCTTGGTCGGGGGACGGGAGACCCAGTACTTC; CDR3: CASSLVGGRETQYF
J: TRBJ1-3; V: TRBV7-8; D: NA; size: NA; DNA: TGTGCCAGCAGCTTAGACAGGAGCTCTGGAAACACCATATATTTT; CDR3: CASSLDRSSGNTIYF
J: TRBJ2-5; V: TRBV21-1; D: NA; size: NA; DNA: TGTGCCAGCAGCAAAGAGGGACAGGGGCAAGAGACCCAGTACTTC; CDR3: CASSKEGQGQETQYF